The 17 T cell receptor beta chains below come from one sample, sequenced in a study of cytomegalovirus exposure and HLA in healthy donors. The PCR used 60 Vbeta and 13 Jbeta primers. The data were produced by immunoSEQ multiplex PCR, yet TCRdb's version contains in-frame clones alone and is incomplete. This table holds approximately 160,000 clones, around three quarters found once. The specimen was PBMCs. The receptor set was obtained from a man aged 35 to 55 in good health and CMV-seronegative.

This clone was seen only once. This chain links TRBV7-8 with TRBJ2-5; 10 nucleotides agree with TRBD2. V lost 5 bases to trimming and J lost 1 base; unmatched junction nucleotides: 4. Per the germline V gene, CDR1 is SGHVS and CDR2 is FQNEAQ. CDR3 length equals 15 residues. The CDR3, as DNA: TGTGCCAGCAGCCTACTAGCGGGGACCCAAGAGACCCAGTACTTC. It specifies CASSLLAGTQETQYF.

The genes are TRBV29-1 and TRBJ1-2; no firm D call. The CDR3 totals 11 residues. Germline lookup yields CDR1 SQVTM and CDR2 ANQGSEA. V dropped 7 bases and J dropped 4 bases, with 10 bases sitting between them. The CDR3: CSASHSYGYTF. DNA for the CDR3: TGCAGCGCGTCGCACAGCTATGGCTACACCTTC.

The chain couples TRBV25-1 to TRBJ2-1; D is perhaps TRBD2 (5 bases). The V and J ends lost 1 base and 0 bases respectively, with 7 bases between them. The germline gives CDR1 MGHDK, CDR2 SYGVNS. The CDR3 totals 15 residues. Written as DNA, the CDR3 is TGTGCCAGCAGTGAATTCCGGGACTCCTACAATGAGCAGTTCTTC. Its protein is CASSEFRDSYNEQFF. The complete variable domain, with remaining parts taken from reference TRBV25-1 and TRBJ2-1, reads EADIYQTPRYLVIGTGKKITLECSQTMGHDKMYWYQQDPGMELHLIHYSYGVNSTEKGDLSSESTVSRIRTEHFPLTLESARPSHTSQYLCASSEFRDSYNEQFFGPGTRLTVL.

The V and J genes are TRBV6-1 and TRBJ2-2; TRBD2 agrees at 8 bases. This CDR3 spans 15 amino acids. CDR1 and CDR2 from the germline V gene are MNHNS and SASEGT. With 6 bases clipped from V and 4 bases from J, the junction kept 7 bases outside the gene matches. The CDR3 here is CASRLAGSATGELFF. The CDR3 DNA is TGTGCCAGCAGATTAGCGGGGTCGGCCACCGGGGAGCTGTTTTTT.

This clone has more than one count but fewer than ten. The chain recombines TRBV5-5 with TRBJ1-1; a weak D match, TRBD1 (5 bases). Trimming removed 4 bases from V and 1 base from J, with 8 bases in between. Germline loops: CDR1 SGHKS, CDR2 YYEKEE (reference sequence). CDR3 length: 13 amino acids. The CDR3 protein is CASSRRGNTEAFF. The CDR3 nucleotides are TGTGCCAGCAGCCGTAGGGGGAACACTGAAGCTTTCTTT.

This chain links TRBV5-4 with TRBJ2-3, with TRBD2 matching 10 bases. This CDR3 is built from 16 residues. The germline V gene encodes CDR1 SGHNT and CDR2 YYREEE (reference sequence). Trimming took 2 bases from V and 4 from J; bases not matched to a gene: 7. The CDR3 DNA reads TGTGCCAGCAGCTTTTTAGCGGGAGGATCTGCAGATACGCAGTATTTT. Its translation: CASSFLAGGSADTQYF.

The V gene is TRBV10-3, the J gene TRBJ2-7; weak D call: TRBD2 (6 bases). Between the trimmed V and J ends, which lost 11 bases and 5 bases, there was a span of 16 bases. The CDR3 is 12 residues long. The germline gives CDR1 ENHRY, CDR2 SYGVKD. As DNA, the CDR3 is TGTGCCCTCGGTTCCCAGCGGGACGAGCAGTACTTC. Residues: CALGSQRDEQYF.

About this clone: Distinct nucleotide sequences in the sample also encode this CDR3. CDR3 DNA sequence: TGTGCCAGCAGCGTGGGACTCACCGGGGAGCTGTTTTTT. Encoded protein: CASSVGLTGELFF. This rearrangement joins TRBV9 to TRBJ2-2; perhaps TRBD2 as D (6 bases). CDR1 is SGDLS, CDR2 YYNGEE, per germline. Trimming shortened V by 2 bases and J by 4 bases, and 6 bases separated the two germline ends. The CDR3 runs 13 residues. The full variable domain, completed using reference TRBV9 and TRBJ2-2, is DSGVTQTPKHLITATGQRVTLRCSPRSGDLSVYWYQQSLDQGLQFLIQYYNGEERAKGNILERFSAQQFPDLHSELNLSSLELGDSALYFCASSVGLTGELFFGEGSRLTVL.

The chain recombines TRBV29-1 with TRBJ2-7; D unresolved. Trimming left V 2 bases short and J 4 bases short, with 21 bases between. The CDR3 sequence is 16 residues long. The germline V gene has CDR1 SQVTM and CDR2 ANQGSEA. The CDR3 DNA is TGCAGCGTTGAACCTCCGTACCACCCGAGGAGATACGAGCAGTACTTC. Translating gives CSVEPPYHPRRYEQYF.

V gene TRBV5-8 combines with J gene TRBJ2-2; D gene uncertain. Trimming cost V 5 bases and J 4 bases, with 9 bases left between them. Germline V lookup: CDR1 SGHTS, CDR2 YDEGEE. The CDR3 contains 13 residues. The CDR3 here is CASRARSTGELFF. CDR3 in DNA: TGTGCCAGCAGGGCTCGGAGCACCGGGGAGCTGTTTTTT.

Notes on this clone: The same CDR3 is also encoded by other DNA sequences in this sample. The rearrangement joins TRBV5-1 to TRBJ2-5, with D possibly being TRBD2 (6 bases). Germline CDR1 is SGHRS and CDR2 is YFSETQ. This CDR3 region has 13 residues. The germline V and J ends were trimmed by 0 bases and 5 bases, with 8 bases remaining between them. Here the CDR3 reads CASSLAGRETQYF. The CDR3 DNA reads TGCGCCAGCAGCTTGGCAGGGAGGGAGACCCAGTACTTC.

The rearrangement joins TRBV9 to TRBJ2-5; 8 nucleotides line up with TRBD2. Trimming removed 6 bases from V and 4 bases from J; junction bases left unmatched: 14. CDR1 and CDR2 from the germline V gene are SGDLS and YYNGEE. The CDR3 spans 16 residues. DNA of the CDR3: TGTGCCAGCAATAGTCCCGCTAGCGGGCGGTCAGAGACCCAGTACTTC. Its protein is CASNSPASGRSETQYF.

This clone was detected once. The rearrangement links TRBV25-1 to TRBJ2-1; 13 nucleotides agree with TRBD2. The CDR3 loop spans 15 amino acids. CDR1 and CDR2 from the germline V gene are MGHDK and SYGVNS. V was pared by 3 bases and J by 9 bases, with 5 bases of the junction left unmatched. Here the CDR3 reads CASSETSGRPGEQFF. The CDR3 region has the DNA TGTGCCAGCAGTGAGACTAGCGGGAGGCCCGGTGAGCAGTTCTTC.

The genes are TRBV9 and TRBJ2-1; 9 bases fit TRBD2. The germline V gene encodes CDR1 SGDLS and CDR2 YYNGEE. The CDR3 is 14 residues long. V shed 4 bases, J shed 6 bases, and the junction held 5 bases outside the gene matches. The DNA for the CDR3 is TGTGCCAGCAGCATTAGCGGGAGTCTCAATGAGCAGTTCTTC. Its protein is CASSISGSLNEQFF.

This chain connects TRBV9 to TRBJ2-1; no clear D. CDR1 and CDR2 from the germline V gene are SGDLS and YYNGEE. Trimming shortened V by 6 bases and J by 2 bases, and 15 bases separated the two germline ends. The CDR3 is 15 residues long. DNA of the CDR3: TGTGCCAGCATACACCCCTCGATTCCCTACAATGAGCAGTTCTTC. Amino acid sequence: CASIHPSIPYNEQFF.

The chain couples TRBV11-2 to TRBJ2-1; TRBD2 agrees at 12 bases. Germline V CDR1 and CDR2: SGHAT, FQNNGV. This CDR3 region has 15 residues. J gave up 7 bases and V 9 bases, and 10 bases lay outside the gene matches. The CDR3 reads CASRGLAGPLNEQFF. The CDR3 region has the DNA TGTGCCAGTAGGGGACTAGCGGGTCCATTAAATGAGCAGTTCTTC.

Comment on this clone: Other DNA sequences in this sample translate to the same CDR3. V is TRBV4-1 and J is TRBJ2-1, with TRBD1 matching over 10 bases. V trimming: 5 bases; J trimming: 7 bases; junction bases outside the gene matches: 14. Germline CDR1 reads MGHRA; CDR2 reads YSYEKL. The CDR3 is 17 amino acids. CDR3 DNA: TGCGCCAGCAGCGAAGCCCCGACAGGGGGCATACAGAATGAGCAGTTCTTC. This gives the protein CASSEAPTGGIQNEQFF.